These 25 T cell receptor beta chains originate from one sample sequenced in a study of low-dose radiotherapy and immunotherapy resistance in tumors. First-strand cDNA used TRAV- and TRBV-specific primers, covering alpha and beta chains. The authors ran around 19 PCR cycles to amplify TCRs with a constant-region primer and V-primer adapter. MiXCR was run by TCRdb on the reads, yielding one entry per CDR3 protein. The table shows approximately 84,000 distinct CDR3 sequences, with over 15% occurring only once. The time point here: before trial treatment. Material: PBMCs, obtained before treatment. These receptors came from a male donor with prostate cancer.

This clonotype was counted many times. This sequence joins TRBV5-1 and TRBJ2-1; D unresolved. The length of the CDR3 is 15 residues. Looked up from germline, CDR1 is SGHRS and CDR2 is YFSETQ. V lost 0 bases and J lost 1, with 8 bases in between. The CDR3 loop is CASSLAGTSYNEQFF. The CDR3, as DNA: TGCGCCAGCAGCTTGGCTGGTACGTCCTACAATGAGCAGTTCTTC. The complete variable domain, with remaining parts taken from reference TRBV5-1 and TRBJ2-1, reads KAGVTQTPRYLIKTRGQQVTLSCSPISGHRSVSWYQQTPGQGLQFLFEYFSETQRNKGNFPGRFSGRQFSNSRSEMNVSTLELGDSALYLCASSLAGTSYNEQFFGPGTRLTVL.

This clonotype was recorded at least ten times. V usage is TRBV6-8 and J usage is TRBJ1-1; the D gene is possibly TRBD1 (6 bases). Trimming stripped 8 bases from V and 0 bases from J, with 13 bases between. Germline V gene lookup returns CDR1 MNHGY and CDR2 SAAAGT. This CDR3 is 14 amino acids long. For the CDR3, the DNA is TGTGCCAGCCGCCAGGGGCGGATGAACACTGAAGCTTTCTTT. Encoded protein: CASRQGRMNTEAFF.

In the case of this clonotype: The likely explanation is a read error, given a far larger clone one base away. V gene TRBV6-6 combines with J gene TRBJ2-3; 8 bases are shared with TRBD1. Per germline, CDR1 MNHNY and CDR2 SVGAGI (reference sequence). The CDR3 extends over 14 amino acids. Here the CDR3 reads CASETGATVDTHYF. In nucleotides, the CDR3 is TGTGCCAGCGAGACAGGGGCCACGGTCGATACGCATTATTTT.

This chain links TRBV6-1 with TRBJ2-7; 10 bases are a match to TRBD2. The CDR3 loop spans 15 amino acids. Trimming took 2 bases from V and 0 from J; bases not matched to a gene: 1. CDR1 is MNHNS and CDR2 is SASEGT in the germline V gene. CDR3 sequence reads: CASSERTSGSYEQYF. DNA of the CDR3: TGTGCCAGCAGTGAACGGACTAGCGGCTCCTACGAGCAGTACTTC.

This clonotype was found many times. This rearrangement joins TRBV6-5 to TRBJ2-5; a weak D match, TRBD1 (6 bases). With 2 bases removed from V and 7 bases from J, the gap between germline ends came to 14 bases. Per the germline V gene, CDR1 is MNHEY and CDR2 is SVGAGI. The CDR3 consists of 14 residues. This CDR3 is CASSYDRPSGTQYF. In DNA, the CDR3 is TGTGCCAGCAGTTACGACAGGCCCTCCGGGACCCAGTACTTC.

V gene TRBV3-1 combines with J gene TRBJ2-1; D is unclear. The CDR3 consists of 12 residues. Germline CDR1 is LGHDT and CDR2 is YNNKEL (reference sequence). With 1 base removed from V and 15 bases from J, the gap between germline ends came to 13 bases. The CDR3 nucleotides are TGTGCCAGCAGCCAAGGTCGATTAACGAGGTTCTTC. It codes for CASSQGRLTRFF.

This CDR3 is CASSKTDYNEQFF. CDR3 DNA sequence: TGTGCCAGCAGCAAGACAGACTACAATGAGCAGTTCTTC. The rearrangement joins TRBV5-4 to TRBJ2-1, with D tentatively TRBD1 (5 bases). The ends were cut back, 4 bases at V and 3 bases at J, with 8 bases in the middle. The CDR3 contains 13 residues. Germline CDR1 is SGHNT and CDR2 is YYREEE (reference sequence).

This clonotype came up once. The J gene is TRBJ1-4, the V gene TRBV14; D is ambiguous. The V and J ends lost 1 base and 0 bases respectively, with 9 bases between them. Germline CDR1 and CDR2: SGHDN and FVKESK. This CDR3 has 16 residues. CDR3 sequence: CASSQVLSATNEKLFF. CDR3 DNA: TGTGCCAGCAGCCAAGTCCTGAGCGCAACTAATGAAAAACTGTTTTTT.

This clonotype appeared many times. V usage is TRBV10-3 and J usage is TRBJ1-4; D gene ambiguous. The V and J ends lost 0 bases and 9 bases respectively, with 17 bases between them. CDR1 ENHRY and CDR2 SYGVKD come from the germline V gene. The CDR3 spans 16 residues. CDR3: CAISESLQAAPKKLFF. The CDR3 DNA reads TGTGCCATCAGTGAGTCTCTGCAGGCGGCCCCGAAAAAACTGTTTTTT.

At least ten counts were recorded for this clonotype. The CDR3, as DNA: TGTGCCAGCGGCGGGGGGGCCAGTGAGCAGTTCTTC. Its protein is CASGGGASEQFF. The V and J genes are TRBV3-1 and TRBJ2-1, with 9 positions matching TRBD2. Germline V gives CDR1 LGHDT, CDR2 YNNKEL (reference sequence). V lost 8 bases and J lost 9; bases outside the gene matches: 5. The CDR3 runs 12 residues.

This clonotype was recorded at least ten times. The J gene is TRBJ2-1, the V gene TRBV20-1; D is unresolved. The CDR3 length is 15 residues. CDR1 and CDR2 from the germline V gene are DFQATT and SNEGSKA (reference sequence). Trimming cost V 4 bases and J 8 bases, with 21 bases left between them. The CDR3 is CSATGRKRLWYEQFF. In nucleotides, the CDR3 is TGCAGTGCTACAGGCAGAAAACGCCTTTGGTATGAGCAGTTCTTC.

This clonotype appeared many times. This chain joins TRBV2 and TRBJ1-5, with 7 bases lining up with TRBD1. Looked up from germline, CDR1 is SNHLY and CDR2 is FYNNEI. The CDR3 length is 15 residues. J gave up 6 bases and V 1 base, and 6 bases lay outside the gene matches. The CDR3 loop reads CASSEDRGLGQPQHF. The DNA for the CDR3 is TGTGCCAGCAGTGAAGATAGGGGGCTAGGTCAGCCCCAGCATTTT. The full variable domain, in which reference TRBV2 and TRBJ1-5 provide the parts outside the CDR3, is EPEVTQTPSHQVTQMGQEVILRCVPISNHLYFYWYRQILGQKVEFLVSFYNNEISEKSEIFDDQFSVERPDGSNFTLKIRSTKLEDSAMYFCASSEDRGLGQPQHFGDGTRLSIL.

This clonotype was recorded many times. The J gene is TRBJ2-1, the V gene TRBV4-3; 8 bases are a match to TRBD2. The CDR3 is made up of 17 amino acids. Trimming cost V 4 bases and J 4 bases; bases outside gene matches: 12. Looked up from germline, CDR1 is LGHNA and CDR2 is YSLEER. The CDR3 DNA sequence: TGCGCCAGCAGCCCCCTCGGGAGCGGGGGCCCTTACAATGAGCAGTTCTTC. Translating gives CASSPLGSGGPYNEQFF.

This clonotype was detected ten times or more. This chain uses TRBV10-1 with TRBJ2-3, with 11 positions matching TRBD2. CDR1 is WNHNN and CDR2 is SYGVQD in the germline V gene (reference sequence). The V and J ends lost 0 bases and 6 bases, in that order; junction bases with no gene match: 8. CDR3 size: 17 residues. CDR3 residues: CASSESPLAGGADTQYF. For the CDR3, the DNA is TGCGCCAGCAGTGAGTCGCCCCTAGCGGGGGGAGCGGATACGCAGTATTTT.

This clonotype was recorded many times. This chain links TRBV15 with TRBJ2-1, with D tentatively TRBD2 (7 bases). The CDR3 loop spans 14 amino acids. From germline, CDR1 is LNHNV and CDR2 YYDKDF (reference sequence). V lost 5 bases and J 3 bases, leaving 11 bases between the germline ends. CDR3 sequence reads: CATSAGAGYNEQFF. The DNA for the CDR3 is TGTGCCACCAGCGCGGGGGCGGGCTACAATGAGCAGTTCTTC.

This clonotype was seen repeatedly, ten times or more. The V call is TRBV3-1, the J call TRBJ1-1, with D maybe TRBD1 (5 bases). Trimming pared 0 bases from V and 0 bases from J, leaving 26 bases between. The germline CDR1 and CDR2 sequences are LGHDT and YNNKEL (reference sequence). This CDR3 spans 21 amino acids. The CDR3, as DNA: TGTGCCAGCAGCCAAGATGGATATCGTATCAGGGCCAAAGGGATGAACACTGAAGCTTTCTTT. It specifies CASSQDGYRIRAKGMNTEAFF.

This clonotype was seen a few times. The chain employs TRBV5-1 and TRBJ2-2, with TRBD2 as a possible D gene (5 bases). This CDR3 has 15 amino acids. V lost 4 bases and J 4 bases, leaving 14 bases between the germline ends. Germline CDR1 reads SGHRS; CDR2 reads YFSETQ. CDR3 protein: CASSDLRAGTGELFF. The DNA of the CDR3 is TGCGCCAGCAGCGATTTGAGGGCGGGCACCGGGGAGCTGTTTTTT.

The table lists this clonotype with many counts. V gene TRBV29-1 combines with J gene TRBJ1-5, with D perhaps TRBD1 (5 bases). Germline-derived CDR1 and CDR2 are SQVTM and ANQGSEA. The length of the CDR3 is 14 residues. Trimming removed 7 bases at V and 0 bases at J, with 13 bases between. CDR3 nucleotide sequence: TGCAGCGGGGGGGACGGGGATAGCAATCAGCCCCAGCATTTT. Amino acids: CSGGDGDSNQPQHF. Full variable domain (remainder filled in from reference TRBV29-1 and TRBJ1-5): SAVISQKPSRDICQRGTSLTIQCQVDSQVTMMFWYRQQPGQSLTLIATANQGSEATYESGFVIDKFPISRPNLTFSTLTVSNMSPEDSSIYLCSGGDGDSNQPQHFGDGTRLSIL.

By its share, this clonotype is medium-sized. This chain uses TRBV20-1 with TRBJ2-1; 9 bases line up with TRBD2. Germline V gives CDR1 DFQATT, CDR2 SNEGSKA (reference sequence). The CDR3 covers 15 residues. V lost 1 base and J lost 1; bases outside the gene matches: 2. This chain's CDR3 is CSARGGGASYNEQFF. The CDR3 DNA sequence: TGCAGTGCTAGAGGCGGGGGGGCGTCCTACAATGAGCAGTTCTTC.

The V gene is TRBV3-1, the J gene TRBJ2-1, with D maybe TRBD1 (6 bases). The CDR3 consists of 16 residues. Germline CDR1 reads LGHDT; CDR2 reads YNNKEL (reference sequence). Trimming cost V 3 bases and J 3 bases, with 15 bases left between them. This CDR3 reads CASSQAGQGYYNEQFF. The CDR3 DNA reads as TGTGCCAGCAGCCAGGCGGGTCAGGGGTACTACAATGAGCAGTTCTTC.

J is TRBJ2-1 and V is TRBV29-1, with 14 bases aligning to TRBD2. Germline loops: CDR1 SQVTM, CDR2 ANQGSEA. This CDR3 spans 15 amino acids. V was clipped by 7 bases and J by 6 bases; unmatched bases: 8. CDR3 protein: CSATGGTSGGNEQFF. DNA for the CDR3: TGCAGCGCTACTGGGGGGACTAGCGGGGGCAATGAGCAGTTCTTC.

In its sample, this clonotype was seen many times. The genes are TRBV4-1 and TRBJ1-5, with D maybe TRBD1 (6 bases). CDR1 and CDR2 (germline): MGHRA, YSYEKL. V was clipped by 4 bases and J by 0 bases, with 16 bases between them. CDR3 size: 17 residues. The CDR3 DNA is TGCGCCAGCAGCCTGTCGGGGGGCCGGGGTAGCAATCAGCCCCAGCATTTT. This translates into CASSLSGGRGSNQPQHF.

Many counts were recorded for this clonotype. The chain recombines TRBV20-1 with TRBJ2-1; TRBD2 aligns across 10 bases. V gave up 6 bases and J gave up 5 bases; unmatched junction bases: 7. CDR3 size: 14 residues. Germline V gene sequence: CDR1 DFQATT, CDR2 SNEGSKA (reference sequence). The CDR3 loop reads CSALPGLANNEQFF. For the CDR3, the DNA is TGCAGTGCCCTCCCGGGACTAGCGAACAATGAGCAGTTCTTC.

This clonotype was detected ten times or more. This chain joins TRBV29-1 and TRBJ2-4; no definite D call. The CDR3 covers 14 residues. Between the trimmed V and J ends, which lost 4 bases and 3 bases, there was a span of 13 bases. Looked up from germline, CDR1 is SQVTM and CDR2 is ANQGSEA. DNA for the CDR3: TGCAGCGTTGTGGTGGGCTGGGGCAAAAACATTCAGTACTTC. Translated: CSVVVGWGKNIQYF.

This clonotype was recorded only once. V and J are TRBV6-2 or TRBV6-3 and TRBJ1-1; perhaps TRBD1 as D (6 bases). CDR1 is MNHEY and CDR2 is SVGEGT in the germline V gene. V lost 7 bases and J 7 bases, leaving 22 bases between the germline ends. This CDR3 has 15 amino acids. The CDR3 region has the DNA TGTGCCAGCAATGGGAGGGACAAGGGGGTATTTGAAGCTTTCTTT. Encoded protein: CASNGRDKGVFEAFF.